This T cell receptor (beta chain) was observed in a study of human T cells and chemical hapten exposure (dated by TCRdb to the early 2020s). The study in broad terms: For sensitization, 2% DPC in acetone was applied to a 2 cm by 2 cm area of upper inner arm skin. Throughout the study period of around 24 weeks, patients also received therapeutic DPC doses to the scalp every week. Patch testing on the upper back used Finn chambers containing 0.01% DPC, with scoring done after 6 days according to International Contact Dermatitis Research Group standards. Alopecia areata with under or over 50% scalp involvement, alopecia totalis and alopecia universalis were represented in the patient cohort, which was mostly female. The libraries were sequenced as a pool, and the TCR yield per sample differed mostly because of small variations in library volumes within the pool. Peripheral blood TCR repertoire changes were tracked in vivo in alopecia patients during primary and secondary sensitization to the hapten diphenylcyclopropenone (DPC). Blood was sampled from patients pre-sensitization (week 0) and at 2, 6 and about 24 weeks after DPC sensitization. Roughly 30 alopecia patients provided blood for TCR sequencing at one to four time points (pre-sensitization, 2, 6 and 24 weeks). The investigation overall reported the following: After repeated subsampling, the strength of the expansion versus patch-test correlation and the threshold at which it became significant changed. Significantly more large CDR3 similarity clusters were formed by expanded TCRs than by pre-sensitization or healthy control sets, consistent with antigen-driven responses. The number of TCRs above 1 in 1000 frequency did not change with DPC sensitization; there was no evidence of global repertoire structure alterations. Because every patient had alopecia, a presumed autoimmune disease, the patients' immune response might differ from that of healthy individuals. Patch test score correlated positively with the number of PT1 expanded TCRs, reaching significance at thresholds 8, 16 and 32 but not at 4.

The CDR3 goes from the cysteine to the phenylalanine over 12 residues. Kept here is only the CDR3 DNA, which spans 36 bases and is read in frame from base 1. V drops 5 bases and J drops 8 bases, leaving 10 bases in between. Read against the paper, the sample's time point label means: patch test 3, about 24 weeks after DPC sensitization. Taken with the paper, the label for treatment or condition translates to: therapeutic diphenylcyclopropenone sensitization with weekly scalp DPC. At each patch-test visit, blood was drawn before the patch test was applied. Patients were eligible if aged 18 to 70, diagnosed with alopecia and judged suitable for DPC therapy, and pregnant patients were excluded. Total RNA was isolated from unfractionated whole blood collected in Tempus Blood RNA tubes. As to this clonotype: It lacks a known antigen. One base away there is no much larger clone; base qualities are not given.

The protocol used for the library was RACE. Sequencing used a NextSeq 500. During library preparation, unique molecular identifiers were attached to individual cDNA molecules so that TCRs could be counted quantitatively and reproducibly. Both TCR alpha and TCR beta chains were sequenced from each blood RNA sample. The authors processed their data as follows. The median number of TCRs per sample was 85,000 to 100,000, ranging from roughly 20,000 to 700,000. The Decombinator software suite was used to annotate the V, J and CDR3 of the TCR reads. Every sample was subsampled to the same number of TCRs (28,000) for the PS versus PT1 abundance plots. Expanded TCRs were defined as absent before sensitization and observed at least eight times at the 2-week time point. TCRdb redid the processing of the public reads, applying fastp at Q25 and MiXCR, and retained in-frame beta chains. When rows share a CDR3 protein, they turn into one entry using the most common DNA and genes. For this entry, the V and J calls and clone size follow TCRdb and not the study's own pipeline. The table for this sample lists more than 95,000 distinct CDR3 sequences; approximately 36% of them were counted only once. Roughly 2.5% of the sample rests with the top ten.

The receptor was isolated from a man aged 35 to 55 with alopecia areata. Some clones in this sample may be carry-over from other donors' samples. The sequence is built from TRBV12-3 or TRBV12-4 and TRBJ2-1; TRBD2 could be the D gene, as 6 bases match. The sequences come from whole blood, collected in connection with sensitization to the hapten diphenylcyclopropenone (DPC). The DNA is as follows: TGTGCCAGCAGTACTAGCTTACATGAGCAGTTCTTC. Translated, this gives CASSTSLHEQFF.